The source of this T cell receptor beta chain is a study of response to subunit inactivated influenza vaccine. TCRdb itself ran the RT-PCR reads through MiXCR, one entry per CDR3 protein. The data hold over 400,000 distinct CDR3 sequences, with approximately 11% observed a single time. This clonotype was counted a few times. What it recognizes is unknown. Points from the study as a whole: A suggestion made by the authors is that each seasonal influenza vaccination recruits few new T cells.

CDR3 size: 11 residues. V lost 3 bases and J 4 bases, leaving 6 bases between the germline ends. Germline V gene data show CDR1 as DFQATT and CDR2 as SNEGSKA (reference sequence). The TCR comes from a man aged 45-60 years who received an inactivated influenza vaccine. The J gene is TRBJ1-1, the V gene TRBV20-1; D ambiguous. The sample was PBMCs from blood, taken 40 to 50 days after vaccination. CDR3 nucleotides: TGCAGTGCTAGTCGGGGCACTGAAGCTTTCTTT. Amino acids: CSASRGTEAFF.